This record looks at one T cell receptor beta chain sequence and its context. The source of the sample is a study of cytomegalovirus exposure and HLA in healthy donors. Profiled with immunoSEQ multiplex PCR; TCRdb holds only in-frame clones, not every one. The sample lists 170,000 or so clones; roughly 80% were seen once. CDR3 length: 15 residues. V lost 3 bases, J lost 8 bases, and 17 bases lay in between. The germline V gene encodes CDR1 MNHEY and CDR2 SMNVEV (reference sequence). The clonotype comes from a young woman in good health and CMV-seropositive. Sequences were obtained from PBMCs. The chain combines TRBV27 with TRBJ2-1, with a tentative D call TRBD1 (6 bases). CDR3 coding DNA: TGTGCCAGCAGTTTCTCGGCAGGGGTATTTGATGAGCAGTTCTTC. Its translation is CASSFSAGVFDEQFF.